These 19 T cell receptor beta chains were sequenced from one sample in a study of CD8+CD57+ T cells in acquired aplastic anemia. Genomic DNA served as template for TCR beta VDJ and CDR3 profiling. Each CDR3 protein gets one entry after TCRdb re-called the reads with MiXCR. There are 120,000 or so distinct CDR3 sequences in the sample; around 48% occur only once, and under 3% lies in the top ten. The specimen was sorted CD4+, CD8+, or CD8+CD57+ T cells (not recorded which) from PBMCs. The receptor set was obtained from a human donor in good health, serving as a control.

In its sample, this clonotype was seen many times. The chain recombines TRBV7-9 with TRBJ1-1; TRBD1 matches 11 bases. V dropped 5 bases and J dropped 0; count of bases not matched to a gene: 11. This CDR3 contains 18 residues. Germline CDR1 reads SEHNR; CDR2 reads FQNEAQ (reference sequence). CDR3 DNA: TGTGCCAGCAGCACTTGGGGACAGGGGGAGGGGATGAACACTGAAGCTTTCTTT. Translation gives CASSTWGQGEGMNTEAFF.

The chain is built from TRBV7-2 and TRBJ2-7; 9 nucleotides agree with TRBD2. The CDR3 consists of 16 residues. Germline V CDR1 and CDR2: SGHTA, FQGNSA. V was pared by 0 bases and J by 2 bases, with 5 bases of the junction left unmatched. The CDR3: CASSLAAGGLPYEQYF. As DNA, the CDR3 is TGTGCCAGCAGCTTAGCGGCGGGAGGGCTCCCCTACGAGCAGTACTTC. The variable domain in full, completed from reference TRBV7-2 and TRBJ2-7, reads GAGVSQSPSNKVTEKGKDVELRCDPISGHTALYWYRQSLGQGLEFLIYFQGNSAPDKSGLPSDRFSAERTGGSVSTLTIQRTQQEDSAVYLCASSLAAGGLPYEQYFGPGTRLTVT.

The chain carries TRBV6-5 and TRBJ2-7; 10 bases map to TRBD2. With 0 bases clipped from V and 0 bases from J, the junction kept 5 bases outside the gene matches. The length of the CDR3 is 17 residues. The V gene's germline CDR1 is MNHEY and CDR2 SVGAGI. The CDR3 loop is CASSYSASGGGSYEQYF. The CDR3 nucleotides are TGTGCCAGCAGTTACTCGGCTAGCGGGGGAGGCTCCTACGAGCAGTACTTC.

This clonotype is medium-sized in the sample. Here the CDR3 DNA reads TGTGCCAGCAGCTTAAAGGGGACTAGCGGCACAGATACGCAGTATTTT. Its protein is CASSLKGTSGTDTQYF. This chain links TRBV7-3 with TRBJ2-3; 10 bases align to TRBD2. V gave up 1 base and J gave up 1 base; unmatched junction bases: 2. The CDR3 runs 16 residues. Per the germline V gene, CDR1 is SGHTA and CDR2 is FQGTGA.

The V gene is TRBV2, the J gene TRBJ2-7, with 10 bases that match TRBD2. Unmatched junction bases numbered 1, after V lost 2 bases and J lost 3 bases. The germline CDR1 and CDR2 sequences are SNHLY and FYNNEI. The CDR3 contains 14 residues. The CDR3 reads CASSEQREGYEQYF. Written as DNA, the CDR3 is TGTGCCAGCAGTGAACAGCGGGAGGGCTACGAGCAGTACTTC.

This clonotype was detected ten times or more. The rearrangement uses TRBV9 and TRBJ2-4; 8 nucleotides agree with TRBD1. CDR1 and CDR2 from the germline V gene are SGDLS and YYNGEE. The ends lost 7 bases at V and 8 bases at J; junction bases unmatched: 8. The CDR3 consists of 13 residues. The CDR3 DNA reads TGTGCCAGCGCTAGAGCACAGGGGGACATTCAGTACTTC. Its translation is CASARAQGDIQYF.

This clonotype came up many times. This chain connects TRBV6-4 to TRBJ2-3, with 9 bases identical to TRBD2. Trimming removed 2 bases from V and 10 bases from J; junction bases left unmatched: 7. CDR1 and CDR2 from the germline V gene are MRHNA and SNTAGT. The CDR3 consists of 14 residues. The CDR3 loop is CASSDASGVKAQYF. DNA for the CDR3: TGTGCCAGCAGTGACGCTAGCGGGGTAAAGGCGCAGTATTTT.

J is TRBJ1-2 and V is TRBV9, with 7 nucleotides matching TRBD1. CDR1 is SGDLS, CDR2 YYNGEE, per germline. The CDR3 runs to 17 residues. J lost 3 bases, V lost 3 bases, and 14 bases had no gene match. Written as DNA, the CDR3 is TGTGCCAGCAGCGGGTTTAAACAGGGGATGGGAGACTATGGCTACACCTTC. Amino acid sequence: CASSGFKQGMGDYGYTF.

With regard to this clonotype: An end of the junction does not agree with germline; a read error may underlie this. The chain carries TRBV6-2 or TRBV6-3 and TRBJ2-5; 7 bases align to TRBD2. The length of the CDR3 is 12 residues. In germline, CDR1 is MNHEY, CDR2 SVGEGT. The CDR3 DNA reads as TGTGCCAGCGGACTAGTTGGCGAGACCCAGTGCTTC. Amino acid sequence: CASGLVGETQCF.

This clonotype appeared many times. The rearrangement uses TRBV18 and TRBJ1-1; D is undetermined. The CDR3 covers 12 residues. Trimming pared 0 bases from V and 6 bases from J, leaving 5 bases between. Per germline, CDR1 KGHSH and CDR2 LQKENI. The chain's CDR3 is CASSPPDAEAFF. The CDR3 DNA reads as TGTGCCAGCTCACCACCGGACGCTGAAGCTTTCTTT.

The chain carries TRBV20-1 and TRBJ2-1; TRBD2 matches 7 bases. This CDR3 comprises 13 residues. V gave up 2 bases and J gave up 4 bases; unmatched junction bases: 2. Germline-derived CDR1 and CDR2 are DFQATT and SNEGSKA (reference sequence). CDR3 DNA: TGCAGTGCTAGAACTAGCGCTTACAATGAGCAGTTCTTC. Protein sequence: CSARTSAYNEQFF.

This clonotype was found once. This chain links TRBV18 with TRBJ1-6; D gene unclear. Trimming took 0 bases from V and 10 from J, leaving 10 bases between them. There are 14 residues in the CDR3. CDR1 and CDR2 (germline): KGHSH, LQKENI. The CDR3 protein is CASSPPMAGSPLHF. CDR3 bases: TGTGCCAGCTCACCACCGATGGCAGGATCACCCCTCCACTTT.

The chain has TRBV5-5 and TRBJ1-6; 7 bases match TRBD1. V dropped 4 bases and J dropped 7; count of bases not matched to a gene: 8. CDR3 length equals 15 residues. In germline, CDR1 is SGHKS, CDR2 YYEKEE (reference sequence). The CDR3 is CASSPGTARNSPLHF. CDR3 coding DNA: TGTGCCAGCAGCCCCGGGACAGCGAGGAATTCACCCCTCCACTTT.

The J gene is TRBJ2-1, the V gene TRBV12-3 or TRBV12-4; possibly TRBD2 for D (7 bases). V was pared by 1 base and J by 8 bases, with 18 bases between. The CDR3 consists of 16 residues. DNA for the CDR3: TGTGCCAGCAGTTTAGGAGTTGGACAAGGGGGGGATGAGCAGTTCTTC. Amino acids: CASSLGVGQGGDEQFF.

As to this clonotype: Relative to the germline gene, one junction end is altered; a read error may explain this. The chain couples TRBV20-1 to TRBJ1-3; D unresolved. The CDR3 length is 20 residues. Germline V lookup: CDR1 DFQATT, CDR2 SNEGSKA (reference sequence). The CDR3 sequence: CSARDNSGGTFSSSGNAIYF. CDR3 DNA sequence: TGCAGTGCTAGAGATAATTCGGGAGGAACATTTTCTAGCTCTGGAAACGCCATATATTTT.

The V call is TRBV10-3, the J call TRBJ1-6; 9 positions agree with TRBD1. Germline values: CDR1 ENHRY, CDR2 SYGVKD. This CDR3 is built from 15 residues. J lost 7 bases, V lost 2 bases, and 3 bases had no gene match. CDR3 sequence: CAISEDGTGNSPLHF. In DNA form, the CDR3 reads TGTGCCATCAGTGAGGACGGGACAGGGAATTCACCCCTCCACTTT.

The CDR3 sequence is CASSDGTNSPLHF. The CDR3 coding sequence is TGTGCCAGCAGTGACGGGACAAATTCACCCCTCCACTTT. The chain joins TRBV6-4 to TRBJ1-6; D might be TRBD1 (6 bases). The ends were cut back, 2 bases at V and 7 bases at J, with 6 bases in the middle. The CDR3 extends over 13 amino acids. CDR1 is MRHNA and CDR2 is SNTAGT in the germline V gene.

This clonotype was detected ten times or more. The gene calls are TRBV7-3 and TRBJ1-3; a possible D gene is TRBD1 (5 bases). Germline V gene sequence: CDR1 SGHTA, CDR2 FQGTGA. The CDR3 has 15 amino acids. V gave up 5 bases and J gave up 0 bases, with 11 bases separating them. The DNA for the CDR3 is TGTGCCAGCAGCATGGGACCGAGCTCTGGAAACACCATATATTTT. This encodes CASSMGPSSGNTIYF.

The CDR3 spells CSARIATSYEQYF. CDR3 nucleotide sequence: TGCAGTGCTAGGATCGCGACGTCCTACGAGCAGTACTTC. This chain connects TRBV20-1 to TRBJ2-7; D is uncertain. Per the germline V gene, CDR1 is DFQATT and CDR2 is SNEGSKA (reference sequence). V was cut by 3 bases and J by 1 base, with 10 bases left in between. The CDR3 is 13 residues long.